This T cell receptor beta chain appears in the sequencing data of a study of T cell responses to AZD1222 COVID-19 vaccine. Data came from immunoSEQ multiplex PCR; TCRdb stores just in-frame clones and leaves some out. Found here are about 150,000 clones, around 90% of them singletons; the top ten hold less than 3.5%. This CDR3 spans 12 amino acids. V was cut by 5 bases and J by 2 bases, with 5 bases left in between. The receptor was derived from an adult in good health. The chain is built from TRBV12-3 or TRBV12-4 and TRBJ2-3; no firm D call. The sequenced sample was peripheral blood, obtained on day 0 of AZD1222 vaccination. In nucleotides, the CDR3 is TGTGCCAGCAGTCCCTACACAGATACGCAGTATTTT. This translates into CASSPYTDTQYF.